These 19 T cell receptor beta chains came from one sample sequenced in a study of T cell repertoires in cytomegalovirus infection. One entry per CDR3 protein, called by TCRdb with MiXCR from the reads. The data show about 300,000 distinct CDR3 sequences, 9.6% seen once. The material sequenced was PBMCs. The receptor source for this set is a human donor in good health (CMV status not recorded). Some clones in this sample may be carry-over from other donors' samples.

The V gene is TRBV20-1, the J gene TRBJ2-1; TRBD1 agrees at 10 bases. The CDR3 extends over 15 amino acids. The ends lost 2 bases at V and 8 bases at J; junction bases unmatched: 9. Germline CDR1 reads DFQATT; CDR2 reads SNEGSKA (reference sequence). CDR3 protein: CSARPGTGARDEQFF. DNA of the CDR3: TGCAGTGCTAGACCGGGGACAGGGGCACGGGATGAGCAGTTCTTC.

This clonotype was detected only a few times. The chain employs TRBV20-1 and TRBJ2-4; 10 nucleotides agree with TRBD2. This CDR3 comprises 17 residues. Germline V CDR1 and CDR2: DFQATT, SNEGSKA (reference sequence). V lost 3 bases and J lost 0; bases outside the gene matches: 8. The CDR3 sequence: CSARSSGGALAKNIQYF. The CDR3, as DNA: TGCAGTGCTAGGTCCAGCGGGGGGGCCCTAGCCAAAAACATTCAGTACTTC.

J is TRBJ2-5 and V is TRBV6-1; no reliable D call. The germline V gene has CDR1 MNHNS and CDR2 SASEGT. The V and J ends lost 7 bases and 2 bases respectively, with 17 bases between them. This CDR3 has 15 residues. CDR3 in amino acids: CASIPLGRLQETQYF. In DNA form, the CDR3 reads TGTGCCAGCATCCCCCTTGGACGGCTACAAGAGACCCAGTACTTC.

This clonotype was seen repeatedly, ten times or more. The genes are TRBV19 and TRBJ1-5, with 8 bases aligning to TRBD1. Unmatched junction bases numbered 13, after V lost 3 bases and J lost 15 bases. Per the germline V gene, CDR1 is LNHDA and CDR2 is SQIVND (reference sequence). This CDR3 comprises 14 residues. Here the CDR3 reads CASSIAQTGDLLHF. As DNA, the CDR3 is TGTGCCAGTAGTATCGCCCAGACAGGGGACCTCTTGCATTTT.

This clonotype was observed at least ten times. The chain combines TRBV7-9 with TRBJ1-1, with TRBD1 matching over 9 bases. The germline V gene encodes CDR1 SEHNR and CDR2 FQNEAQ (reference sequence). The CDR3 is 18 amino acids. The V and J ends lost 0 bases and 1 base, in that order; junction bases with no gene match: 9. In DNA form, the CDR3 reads TGTGCCAGCAGCTTAGCGCATTTGAGACAGGGGGAGAACACTGAAGCTTTCTTT. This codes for CASSLAHLRQGENTEAFF.

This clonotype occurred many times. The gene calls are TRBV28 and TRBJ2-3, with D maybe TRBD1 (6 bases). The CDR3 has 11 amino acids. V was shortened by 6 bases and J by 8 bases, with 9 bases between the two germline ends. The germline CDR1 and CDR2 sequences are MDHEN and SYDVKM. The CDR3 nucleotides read TGTGCCAGCAGACAGGACAGTACGCAGTATTTT. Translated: CASRQDSTQYF. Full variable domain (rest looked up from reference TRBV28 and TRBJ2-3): DVKVTQSSRYLVKRTGEKVFLECVQDMDHENMFWYRQDPGLGLRLIYFSYDVKMKEKGDIPEGYSVSREKKERFSLILESASTNQTSMYLCASRQDSTQYFGPGTRLTVL.

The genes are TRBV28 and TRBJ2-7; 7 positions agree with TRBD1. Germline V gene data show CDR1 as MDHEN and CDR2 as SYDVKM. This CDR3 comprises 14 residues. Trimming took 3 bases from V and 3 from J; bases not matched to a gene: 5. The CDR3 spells CASSLVGGRYEQYV. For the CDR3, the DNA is TGTGCCAGCAGTTTGGTAGGGGGCCGCTACGAGCAGTACGTC.

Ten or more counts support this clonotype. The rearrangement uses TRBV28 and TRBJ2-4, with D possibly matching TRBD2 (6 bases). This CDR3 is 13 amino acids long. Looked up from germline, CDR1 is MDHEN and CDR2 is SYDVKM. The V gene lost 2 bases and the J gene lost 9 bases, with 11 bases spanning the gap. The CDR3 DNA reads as TGTGCCAGCAGTTTAGGGGAGGTCGGCATTCAGTACTTC. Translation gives CASSLGEVGIQYF.

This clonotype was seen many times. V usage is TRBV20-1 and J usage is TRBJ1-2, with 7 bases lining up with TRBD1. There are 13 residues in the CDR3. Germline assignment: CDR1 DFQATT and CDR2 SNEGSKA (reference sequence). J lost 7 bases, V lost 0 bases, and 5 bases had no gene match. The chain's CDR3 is CSAREQNRGGYTF. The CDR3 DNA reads TGCAGTGCTAGAGAACAGAACAGGGGTGGCTACACCTTC.

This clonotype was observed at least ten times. As DNA, the CDR3 is TGTGCCAGCAGTTTATCAGTTGGGGACGCTTTCTTT. Translating it yields CASSLSVGDAFF. The chain carries TRBV12-3 or TRBV12-4 and TRBJ1-1, with D tentatively TRBD1 (5 bases). The ends were cut back, 2 bases at V and 11 bases at J, with 12 bases in the middle. The CDR3 is 12 residues long.

CDR3 residues: CSARGGGAGTDTQYF. For the CDR3, the DNA is TGCAGTGCTAGAGGTGGAGGGGCGGGCACAGATACGCAGTATTTT. The chain links TRBV20-1 to TRBJ2-3, with a weak D call TRBD2 (6 bases). Trimming took 1 base from V and 1 from J, leaving 12 bases between them. The germline V gene encodes CDR1 DFQATT and CDR2 SNEGSKA (reference sequence). The CDR3 is 15 residues long.

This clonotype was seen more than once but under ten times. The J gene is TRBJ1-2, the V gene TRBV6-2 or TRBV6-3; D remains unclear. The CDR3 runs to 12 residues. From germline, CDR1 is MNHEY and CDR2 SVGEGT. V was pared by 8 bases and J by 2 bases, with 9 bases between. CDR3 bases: TGTGCCAGCGAAGGAGACAACTATGGCTACACCTTC. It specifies CASEGDNYGYTF.

In DNA, the CDR3 is TGTGCCAGCAGCCAAAGGGGGACAGAGACTTTCTTT. Translating gives CASSQRGTETFF. The chain carries TRBV7-3 and TRBJ1-1; 7 nucleotides agree with TRBD1. This CDR3 has 12 amino acids. J lost 12 bases, V lost 5 bases, and 9 bases had no gene match. Germline CDR1 is SGHTA and CDR2 is FQGTGA.

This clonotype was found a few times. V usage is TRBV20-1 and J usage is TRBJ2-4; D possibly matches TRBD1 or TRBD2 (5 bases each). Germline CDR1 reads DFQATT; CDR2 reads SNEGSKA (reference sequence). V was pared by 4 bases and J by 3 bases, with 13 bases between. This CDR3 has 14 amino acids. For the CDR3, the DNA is TGCAGTGCTACCCGGGACCGGGGCAAAAACATTCAGTACTTC. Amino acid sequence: CSATRDRGKNIQYF.

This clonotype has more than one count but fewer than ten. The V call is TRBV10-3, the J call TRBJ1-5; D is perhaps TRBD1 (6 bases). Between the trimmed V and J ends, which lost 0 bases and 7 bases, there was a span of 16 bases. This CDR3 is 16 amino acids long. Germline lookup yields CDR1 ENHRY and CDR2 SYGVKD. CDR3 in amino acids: CAISESGRGAWQPQHF. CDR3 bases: TGTGCCATCAGTGAGTCAGGTCGGGGGGCTTGGCAGCCCCAGCATTTT.

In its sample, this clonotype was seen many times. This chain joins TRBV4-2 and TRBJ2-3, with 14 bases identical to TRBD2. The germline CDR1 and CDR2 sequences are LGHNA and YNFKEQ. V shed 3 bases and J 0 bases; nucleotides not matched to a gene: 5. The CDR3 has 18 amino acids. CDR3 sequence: CASSQAGTSGGSTDTQYF. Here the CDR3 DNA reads TGTGCCAGCAGCCAGGCCGGGACTAGCGGGGGTAGCACAGATACGCAGTATTTT.

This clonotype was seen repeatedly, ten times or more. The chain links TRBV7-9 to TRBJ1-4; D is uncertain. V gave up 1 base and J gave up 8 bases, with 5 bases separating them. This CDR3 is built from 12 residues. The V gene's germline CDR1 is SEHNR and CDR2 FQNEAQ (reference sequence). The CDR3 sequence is CASSLGREKLFF. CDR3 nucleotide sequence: TGTGCCAGCAGCTTAGGACGCGAAAAACTGTTTTTT.

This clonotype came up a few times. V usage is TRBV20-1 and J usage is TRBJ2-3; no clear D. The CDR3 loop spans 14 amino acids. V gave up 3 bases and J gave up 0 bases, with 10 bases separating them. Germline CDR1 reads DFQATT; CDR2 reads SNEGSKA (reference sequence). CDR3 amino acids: CSASGVGSTDTQYF. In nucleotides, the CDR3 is TGCAGTGCTAGTGGAGTGGGCAGCACAGATACGCAGTATTTT.

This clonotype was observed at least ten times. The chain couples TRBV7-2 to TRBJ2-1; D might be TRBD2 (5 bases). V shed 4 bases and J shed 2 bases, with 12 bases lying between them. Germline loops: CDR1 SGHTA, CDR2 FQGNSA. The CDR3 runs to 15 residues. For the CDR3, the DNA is TGTGCCAGCAGCTCCCCGGGGTCAACCTACAATGAGCAGTTCTTC. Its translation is CASSSPGSTYNEQFF.